The 7 T cell receptor beta chains in this list originate from one sample, sequenced in a study of early T cells in non-severe SARS-CoV-2 infection. Each CDR3 protein is one row after TCRdb ran MiXCR on the 5' RACE reads. The sample has roughly 48,000 distinct CDR3 sequences; around 5.6% are singletons. The sample consisted of whole blood. The receptor set was obtained from an adult who was a healthcare worker with PCR-confirmed SARS-CoV-2 infection or an uninfected control (not recorded which).

This chain uses TRBV6-4 with TRBJ1-6; D not resolved. The CDR3 spans 14 residues. CDR1 and CDR2 from the germline V gene are MRHNA and SNTAGT. Trimming stripped 0 bases from V and 9 bases from J, with 9 bases between. The chain's CDR3 is CASSDSQSSSPLHF. CDR3 bases: TGTGCCAGCAGTGACTCCCAATCGAGTTCACCCCTCCACTTT.

Of note for this clonotype: A much bigger clone sits one base away, suggesting this may be a read error. The V gene is TRBV6-5, the J gene TRBJ1-2; TRBD1 matches at 7 bases. Germline-derived CDR1 and CDR2 are MNHEY and SVGAGI. CDR3 size: 13 residues. The CDR3 DNA follows: TGTGCCGGCAGGACAGGCCCTAACTATGGCTACACCTTC. It encodes CAGRTGPNYGYTF.

This clonotype was seen only a few times. The genes are TRBV5-4 and TRBJ2-7; perhaps TRBD1 as D (6 bases). The CDR3 is made up of 18 amino acids. Trimming cost V 4 bases and J 0 bases, with 23 bases left between them. Germline-derived CDR1 and CDR2 are SGHNT and YYREEE (reference sequence). Here the CDR3 DNA reads TGTGCCAGCAGCCTGGCCCCACCTCGGCAGGGGAGCTCCTACGAGCAGTACTTC. This encodes CASSLAPPRQGSSYEQYF.

This clonotype was observed many times. The chain combines TRBV5-4 with TRBJ2-5, with D possibly being TRBD2 (6 bases). Trimming left V 4 bases short and J 2 bases short, with 12 bases between. The germline V gene encodes CDR1 SGHNT and CDR2 YYREEE (reference sequence). The CDR3 totals 14 residues. The CDR3 here is CASSGGAGQETQYF. CDR3 DNA sequence: TGTGCCAGCAGCGGTGGGGCGGGGCAAGAGACCCAGTACTTC.

This clonotype was observed many times. The CDR3 sequence: CASSLGDTPRNEQFF. In DNA form, the CDR3 reads TGTGCCAGCAGCTTAGGGGACACCCCAAGGAATGAGCAGTTCTTC. V usage is TRBV7-3 and J usage is TRBJ2-1; tentatively, D is TRBD1 (6 bases). V gave up 2 bases and J gave up 7 bases, with 15 bases separating them. CDR3 length: 15 amino acids. CDR1 is SGHTA and CDR2 is FQGTGA in the germline V gene.

This clonotype has a count of ten or more. The V gene is TRBV6-1, the J gene TRBJ2-1, with D possibly matching TRBD2 (6 bases). The V end lost 5 bases, the J end lost 5 bases, and 10 bases lay between the germline ends. The CDR3 length is 13 residues. CDR1 MNHNS and CDR2 SASEGT come from the germline V gene. The CDR3 region is CASSSRLDNEQFF. The CDR3 nucleotides read TGTGCCAGCAGTTCCAGACTAGACAATGAGCAGTTCTTC.

This clonotype was seen ten or more times. The chain uses TRBV12-3 or TRBV12-4 and TRBJ2-2; 8 bases fit TRBD1. J was trimmed by 1 base and V by 5 bases; bases with no gene match: 6. This CDR3 spans 16 amino acids. As DNA, the CDR3 is TGTGCCAGCAGTCCCCGACAGGGGAAGAACACCGGGGAGCTGTTTTTT. Its protein is CASSPRQGKNTGELFF.